This T cell receptor (beta chain) is from a study of blood T cells in healthy people across ages (dated by TCRdb to about 2015). Turning to the overall study: Template switching captured roughly one uniquely barcoded TCR beta cDNA molecule per two T cells in model experiments. To avoid experimental bias, donors of different ages were distributed randomly across sequencing lanes. The donors were divided into four age groups: young (average 16 years), middle-aged (approximately 42), aged (roughly 60) and long-lived (about 80). Two additional independent replicas of 1 million unique cDNA reads from the same blood draw were analyzed for two donors (one aged 18 to 29 and one aged 80 or older). To track age-related changes in TCR beta repertoire diversity, the study relied on deep sequencing normalized with unique cDNA molecular identifiers. What the work shows at the level of the full study, not this receptor alone: Because profiling used bulk unsorted PBMCs, naive and antigen-experienced compartments could not be compared conclusively. As age increased, observed TCR beta diversity per million T cells dropped in a roughly linear way, and a significant reduction was already evident by age about 40. Compared with the aged group, more naive CD4+ T cells, fewer expanded clones and increased TCR diversity were shown by the long-lived group, suggesting age selection. The percentage of naive T cells measured by flow cytometry correlated strongly with observed TCR beta diversity. Because donor CMV infection status was unknown, age-related changes in expanded clonotypes were potentially confounded. Estimates of total diversity based on one million sequenced T cells were regarded as lower bounds and as underestimates.

Systemically healthy Caucasian individuals from Russia, approximately 39 in total and aged about 6 to 95 years, were included as donors. Each donor gave 8 to 10 milliliters of peripheral blood, drawn into EDTA-treated Vacutainer tubes. Ficoll-Paque density-gradient centrifugation was used to isolate PBMCs, with at least 6 million per sample. Total RNA, at least 6 micrograms per sample, was extracted from PBMCs with Trizol reagent. For every donor, flow cytometry on a PBMC aliquot measured the percentage of naive CD45RAhigh/CD27high T cells. Library construction relied on 5' RACE. Sequencing was carried out with an Illumina HiSeq 2500. The second PCR ran for roughly 7 to 11 cycles and used a J-beta primer mix along with a sample-barcoded 5' primer. Each TCR beta cDNA molecule received a unique molecular identifier from a template-switch 5' adaptor carrying 12 random nucleotides. Each sample yielded at least 3 million CDR3-containing paired-end reads. First-strand cDNA was synthesized from all RNA with the Mint cDNA synthesis kit, primed by a TRBC-specific oligonucleotide. All cDNA was treated with uracil-DNA glycosylase and then went through a first 18-cycle PCR with the universal primers M1SS and BC2_uni_R. The paper's processing steps were these. Normalization of each sample was performed by random selection of 1 million high-quality reads, each carrying a distinct molecular identifier. Instead of being binned into consensus sequences, reads with shared molecular identifiers were discarded. MiTCR, run with a Q25 quality threshold and the strictest error-elimination algorithm, handled CDR3 identification, clonotype clustering and error correction. A nonparametric unseen species model using Euler transformation provided a lower-bound estimate of total TCR beta diversity. In-frame beta chains were kept once TCRdb had trimmed the public reads at Q25 with fastp and called clones with MiXCR. CDR3 protein duplicates are merged, each entry listing the most common genes and DNA. TCRdb, rather than the study authors, made the V and J calls. The sample data list over 600,000 distinct CDR3 sequences, and approximately 21% of these were observed just once. The ten largest clones add up to 3% to 4.5% of the sample.

This clonotype turned up a few times. Its recognized antigen is unknown. Base qualities are not recorded, but no much larger clone differs from it by a single base. Via the germline V gene (reference sequence), CDR1 is SEHNR and CDR2 FQNEAQ. The germline ends are 8 bases apart after V is trimmed by 0 bases and J by 0 bases. Inclusive of the bounding cysteine and phenylalanine, the CDR3 is 15 residues long. Of all the DNA, just the CDR3 is kept, 45 bases in frame from base 1. The sequence was collected from a man between 65 and 79 years old in good health. The sequence links TRBV7-9 to TRBJ1-1, with an unclear D gene assignment. Sequencing used blood. The DNA sequence reads TGTGCCAGCAGCTTAGCGCTCTCCCTGAACACTGAAGCTTTCTTT. Its product reads: CASSLALSLNTEAFF.